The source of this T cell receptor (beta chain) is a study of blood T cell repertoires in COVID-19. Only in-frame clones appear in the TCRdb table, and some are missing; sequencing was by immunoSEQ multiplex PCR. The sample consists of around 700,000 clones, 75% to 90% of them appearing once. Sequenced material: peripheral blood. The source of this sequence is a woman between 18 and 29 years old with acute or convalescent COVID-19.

The CDR3 reads CATSDRTGTAYNEQFF. The DNA of the CDR3 is TGTGCCACCAGTGACCGCACCGGGACAGCCTACAATGAGCAGTTCTTC. J is TRBJ2-1 and V is TRBV24-1, with 7 nucleotides matching TRBD1. With V trimmed by 4 bases and J by 2 bases, 7 bases remained unmatched. Germline V gene data show CDR1 as KGHDR and CDR2 as SFDVKD. There are 16 residues in the CDR3.